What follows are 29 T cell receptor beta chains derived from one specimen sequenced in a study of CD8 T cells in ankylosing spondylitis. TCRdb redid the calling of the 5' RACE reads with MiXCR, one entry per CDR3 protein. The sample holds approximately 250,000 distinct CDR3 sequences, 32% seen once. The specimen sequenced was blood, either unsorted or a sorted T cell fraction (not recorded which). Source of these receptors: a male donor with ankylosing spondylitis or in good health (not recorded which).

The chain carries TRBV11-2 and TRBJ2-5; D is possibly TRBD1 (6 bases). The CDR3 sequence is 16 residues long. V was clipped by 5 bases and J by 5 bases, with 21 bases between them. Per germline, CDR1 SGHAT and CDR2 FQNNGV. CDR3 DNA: TGTGCCAGCAGCCGAGGGAGCCAGGGGAGTCGGGAGACCCAGTACTTC. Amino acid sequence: CASSRGSQGSRETQYF.

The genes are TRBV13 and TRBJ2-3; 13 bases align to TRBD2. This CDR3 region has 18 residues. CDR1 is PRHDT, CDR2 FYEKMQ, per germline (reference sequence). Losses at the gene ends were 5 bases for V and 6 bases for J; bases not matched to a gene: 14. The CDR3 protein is CASSATSGGSEYQDTQYF. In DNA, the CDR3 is TGTGCCAGCAGCGCGACTAGCGGGGGGTCGGAGTATCAGGATACGCAGTATTTT.

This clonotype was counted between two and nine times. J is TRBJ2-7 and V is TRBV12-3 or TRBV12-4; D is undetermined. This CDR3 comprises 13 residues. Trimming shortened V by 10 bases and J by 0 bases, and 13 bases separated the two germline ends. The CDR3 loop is CATTADRSYEQYF. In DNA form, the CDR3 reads TGTGCCACCACCGCGGACCGCTCCTACGAGCAGTACTTC.

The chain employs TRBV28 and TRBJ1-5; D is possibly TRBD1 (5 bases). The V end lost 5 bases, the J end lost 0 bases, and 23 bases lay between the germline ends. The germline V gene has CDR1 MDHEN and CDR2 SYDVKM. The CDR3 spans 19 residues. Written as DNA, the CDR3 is TGTGCCAGCAGTACCCGCTGGGGACGGGCTTATTATAGCAATCAGCCCCAGCATTTT. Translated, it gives CASSTRWGRAYYSNQPQHF.

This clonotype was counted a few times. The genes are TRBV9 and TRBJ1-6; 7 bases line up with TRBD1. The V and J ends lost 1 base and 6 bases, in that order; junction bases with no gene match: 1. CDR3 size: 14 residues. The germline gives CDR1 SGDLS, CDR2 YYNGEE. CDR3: CASSVRDSNSPLHF. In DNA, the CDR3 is TGTGCCAGCAGCGTACGGGACAGTAATTCACCCCTCCACTTT.

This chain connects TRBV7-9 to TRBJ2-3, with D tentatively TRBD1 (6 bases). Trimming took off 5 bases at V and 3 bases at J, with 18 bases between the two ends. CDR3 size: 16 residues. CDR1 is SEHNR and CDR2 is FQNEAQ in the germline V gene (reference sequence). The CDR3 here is CASSPLFTGLTDTQYF. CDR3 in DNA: TGTGCCAGCAGCCCTCTCTTTACAGGGTTGACAGATACGCAGTATTTT.

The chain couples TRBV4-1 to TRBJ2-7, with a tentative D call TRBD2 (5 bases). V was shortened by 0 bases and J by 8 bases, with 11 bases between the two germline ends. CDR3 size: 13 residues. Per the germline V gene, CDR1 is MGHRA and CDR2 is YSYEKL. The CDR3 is CASSQDGGLQQYF. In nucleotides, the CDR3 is TGCGCCAGCAGCCAAGATGGCGGGCTCCAGCAGTACTTC.

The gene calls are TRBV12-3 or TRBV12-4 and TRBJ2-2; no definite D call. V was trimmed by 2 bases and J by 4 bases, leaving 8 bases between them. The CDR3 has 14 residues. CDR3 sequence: CASSLLGATGELFF. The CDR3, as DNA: TGTGCCAGCAGTTTACTTGGTGCCACCGGGGAGCTGTTTTTT.

The CDR3 is CSARGGQGEDTQYF. CDR3 coding DNA: TGCAGTGCTCGGGGGGGACAGGGGGAAGATACGCAGTATTTT. This chain uses TRBV20-1 with TRBJ2-3; 11 nucleotides agree with TRBD1. The CDR3 is 14 residues long. Germline V lookup: CDR1 DFQATT, CDR2 SNEGSKA (reference sequence). The V gene end was trimmed by 5 bases and the J gene end by 5 bases; junction bases not matched to a gene: 6.

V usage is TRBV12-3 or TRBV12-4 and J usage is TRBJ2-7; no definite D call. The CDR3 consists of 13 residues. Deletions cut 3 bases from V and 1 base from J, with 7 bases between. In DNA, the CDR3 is TGTGCCAGCAGTTTTGGTTTATCCTACGAGCAGTACTTC. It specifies CASSFGLSYEQYF.

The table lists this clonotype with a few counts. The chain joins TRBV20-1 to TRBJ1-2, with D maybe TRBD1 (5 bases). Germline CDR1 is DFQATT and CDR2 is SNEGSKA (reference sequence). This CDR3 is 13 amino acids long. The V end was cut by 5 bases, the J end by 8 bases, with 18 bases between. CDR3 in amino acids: CSAPRAGREGYTF. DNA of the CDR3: TGCAGTGCTCCCCGGGCGGGGCGGGAGGGCTACACCTTC.

CDR3 sequence reads: CASGGQGNTGELFF. CDR3 coding DNA: TGCGCCAGCGGTGGGCAGGGGAACACCGGGGAGCTGTTTTTT. This sequence joins TRBV5-1 and TRBJ2-2; TRBD1 might be the D (5 bases). V lost 7 bases, J lost 1 base, and 11 bases lay in between. Germline V gene lookup returns CDR1 SGHRS and CDR2 YFSETQ. The CDR3 sequence is 14 residues long.

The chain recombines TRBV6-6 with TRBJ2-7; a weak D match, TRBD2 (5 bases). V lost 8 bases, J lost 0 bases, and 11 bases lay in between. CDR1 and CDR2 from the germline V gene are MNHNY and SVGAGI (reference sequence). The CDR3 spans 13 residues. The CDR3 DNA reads TGTGCCAGCGCAGGAGGACCCTCCTACGAGCAGTACTTC. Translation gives CASAGGPSYEQYF.

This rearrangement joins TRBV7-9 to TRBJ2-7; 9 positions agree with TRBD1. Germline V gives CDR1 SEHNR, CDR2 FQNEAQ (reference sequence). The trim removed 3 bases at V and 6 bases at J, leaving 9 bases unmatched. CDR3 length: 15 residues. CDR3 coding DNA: TGTGCCAGCAGCTTGCCAGGGGGGACAGGGCGCGAGCAGTACTTC. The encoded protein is CASSLPGGTGREQYF.

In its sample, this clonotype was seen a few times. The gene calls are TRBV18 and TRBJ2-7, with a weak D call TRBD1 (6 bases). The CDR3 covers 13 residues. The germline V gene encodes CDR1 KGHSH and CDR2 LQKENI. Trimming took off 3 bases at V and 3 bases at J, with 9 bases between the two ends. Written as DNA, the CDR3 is TGTGCCAGCTCACCGACAGGATACTACGAGCAGTACTTC. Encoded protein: CASSPTGYYEQYF.

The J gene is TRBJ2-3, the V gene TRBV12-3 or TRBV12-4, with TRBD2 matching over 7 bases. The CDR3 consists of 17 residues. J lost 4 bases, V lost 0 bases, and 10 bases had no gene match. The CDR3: CASSLAPLAVGADTQYF. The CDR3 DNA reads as TGTGCCAGCAGTTTAGCCCCCCTAGCGGTTGGGGCAGATACGCAGTATTTT.

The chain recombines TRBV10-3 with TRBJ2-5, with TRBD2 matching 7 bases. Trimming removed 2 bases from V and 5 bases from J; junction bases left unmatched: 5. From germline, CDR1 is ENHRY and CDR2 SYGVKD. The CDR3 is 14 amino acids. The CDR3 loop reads CAISEGAGGETQYF. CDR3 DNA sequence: TGTGCCATCAGTGAGGGGGCCGGGGGGGAGACCCAGTACTTC.

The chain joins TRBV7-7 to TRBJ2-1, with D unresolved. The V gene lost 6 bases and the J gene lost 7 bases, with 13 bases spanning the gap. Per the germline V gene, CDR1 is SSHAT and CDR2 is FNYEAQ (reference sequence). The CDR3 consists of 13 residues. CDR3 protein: CASSPGLMNEQFF. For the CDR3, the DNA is TGTGCCAGCAGTCCGGGCCTCATGAATGAGCAGTTCTTC.

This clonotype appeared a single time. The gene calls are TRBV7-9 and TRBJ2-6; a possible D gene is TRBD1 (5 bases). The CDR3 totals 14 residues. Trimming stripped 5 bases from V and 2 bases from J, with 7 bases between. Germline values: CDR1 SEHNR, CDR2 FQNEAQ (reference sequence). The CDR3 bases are TGTGCCAGCAGCCCAGGGCCTGGGGCCAACGTCCTGACTTTC. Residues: CASSPGPGANVLTF.

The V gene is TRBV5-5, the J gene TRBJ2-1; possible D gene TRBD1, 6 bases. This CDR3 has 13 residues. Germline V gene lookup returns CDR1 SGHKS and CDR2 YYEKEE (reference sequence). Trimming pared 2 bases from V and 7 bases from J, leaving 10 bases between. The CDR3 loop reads CASSLQGDNEQFF. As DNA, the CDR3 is TGTGCCAGCAGCTTACAGGGTGATAATGAGCAGTTCTTC.

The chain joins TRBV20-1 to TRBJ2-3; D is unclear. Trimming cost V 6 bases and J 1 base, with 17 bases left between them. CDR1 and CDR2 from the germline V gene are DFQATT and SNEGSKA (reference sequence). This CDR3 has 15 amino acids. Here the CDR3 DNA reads TGCAGTGCCCGCCGGTCGATTTGGGGCACAGATACGCAGTATTTT. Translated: CSARRSIWGTDTQYF.

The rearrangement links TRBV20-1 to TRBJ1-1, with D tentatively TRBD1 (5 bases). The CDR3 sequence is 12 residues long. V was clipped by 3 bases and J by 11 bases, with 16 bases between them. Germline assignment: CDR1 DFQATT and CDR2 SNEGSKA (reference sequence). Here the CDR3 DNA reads TGCAGTGCTAGGGTATCGGGGGGTGGGGCTTTCTTT. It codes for CSARVSGGGAFF.

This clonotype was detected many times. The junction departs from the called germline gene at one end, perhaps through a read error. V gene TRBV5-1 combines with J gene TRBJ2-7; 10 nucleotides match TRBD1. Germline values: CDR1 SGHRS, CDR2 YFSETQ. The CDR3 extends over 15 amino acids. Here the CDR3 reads CASSLAGTGAYEQYF. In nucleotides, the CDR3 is TGTGCCAGCAGTCTCGCCGGGACAGGGGCCTACGAGCAGTACTTC.

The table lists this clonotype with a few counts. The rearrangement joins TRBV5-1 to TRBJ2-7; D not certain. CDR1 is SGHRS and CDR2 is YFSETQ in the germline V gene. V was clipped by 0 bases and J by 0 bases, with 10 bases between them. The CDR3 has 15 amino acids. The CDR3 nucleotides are TGCGCCAGCAGCTTGGTCCAGATGACCTCCTACGAGCAGTACTTC. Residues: CASSLVQMTSYEQYF.

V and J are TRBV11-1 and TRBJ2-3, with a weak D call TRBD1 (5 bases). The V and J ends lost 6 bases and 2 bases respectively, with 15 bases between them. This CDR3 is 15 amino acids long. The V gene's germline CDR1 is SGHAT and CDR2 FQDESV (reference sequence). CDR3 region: CASSRQRPNTDTQYF. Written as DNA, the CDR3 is TGTGCCAGCAGTAGACAGCGACCTAACACAGATACGCAGTATTTT.

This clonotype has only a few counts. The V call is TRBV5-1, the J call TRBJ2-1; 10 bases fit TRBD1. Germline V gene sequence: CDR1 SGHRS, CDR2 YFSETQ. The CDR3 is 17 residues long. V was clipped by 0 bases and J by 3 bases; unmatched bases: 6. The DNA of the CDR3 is TGCGCCAGCAGCTTGGCCCCGGGACAGGGGAACTACAATGAGCAGTTCTTC. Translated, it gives CASSLAPGQGNYNEQFF.

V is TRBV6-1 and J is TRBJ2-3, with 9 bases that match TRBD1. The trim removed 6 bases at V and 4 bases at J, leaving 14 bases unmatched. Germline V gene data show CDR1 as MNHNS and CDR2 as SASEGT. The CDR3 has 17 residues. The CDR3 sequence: CASRGITGTGPSDTQYF. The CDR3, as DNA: TGTGCCAGCAGGGGCATTACCGGGACAGGGCCCTCAGATACGCAGTATTTT.

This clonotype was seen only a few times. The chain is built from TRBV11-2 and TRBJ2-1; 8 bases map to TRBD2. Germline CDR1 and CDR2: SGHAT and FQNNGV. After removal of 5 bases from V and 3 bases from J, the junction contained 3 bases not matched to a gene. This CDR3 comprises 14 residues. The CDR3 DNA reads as TGTGCCAGCAGCCAAGCGGGGGTCTACAATGAGCAGTTCTTC. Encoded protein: CASSQAGVYNEQFF.

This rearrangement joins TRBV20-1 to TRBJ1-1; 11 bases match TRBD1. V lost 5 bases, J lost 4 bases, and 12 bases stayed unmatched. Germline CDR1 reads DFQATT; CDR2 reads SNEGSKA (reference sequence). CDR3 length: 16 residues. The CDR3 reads CSASRTGGPVGTEAFF. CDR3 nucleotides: TGCAGTGCTTCCCGGACAGGGGGCCCGGTTGGCACTGAAGCTTTCTTT.